The 20 T cell receptor beta chains below come from one sample, sequenced in a study of response to subunit inactivated influenza vaccine. MiXCR was run by TCRdb on the RT-PCR reads, yielding one entry per CDR3 protein. The sample carries under 850,000 distinct CDR3 sequences, less than 20% recorded once. The specimen was PBMCs from blood, collected approximately 5 days after vaccination. The receptor set was obtained from a man between 50 and 59 years old who received an inactivated influenza vaccine.

The V and J genes are TRBV4-1 and TRBJ2-1; tentatively, D is TRBD1 or TRBD2 (7 bases each). Trimming cost V 3 bases and J 0 bases, with 27 bases left between them. In germline, CDR1 is MGHRA, CDR2 YSYEKL. There are 21 residues in the CDR3. The DNA for the CDR3 is TGCGCCAGCAGCCAGCTCCCACAGGGGAGGGGGTTAGGAAGCTCCTACAATGAGCAGTTCTTC. Its protein product is CASSQLPQGRGLGSSYNEQFF.

The chain joins TRBV5-1 to TRBJ1-1; 10 bases map to TRBD1. Germline assignment: CDR1 SGHRS and CDR2 YFSETQ. J lost 5 bases, V lost 4 bases, and 5 bases had no gene match. The CDR3 has 14 amino acids. The CDR3 here is CASSRGQGRTEAFF. Written as DNA, the CDR3 is TGCGCCAGCAGCAGGGGACAGGGGAGGACTGAAGCTTTCTTT.

The chain combines TRBV7-2 with TRBJ1-2, with 9 bases identical to TRBD1. CDR1 is SGHTA, CDR2 FQGNSA, per germline. CDR3 length: 14 residues. The junction had 2 bases not matched to a gene; V was cut back by 1 base and J by 5 bases. CDR3 nucleotide sequence: TGTGCCAGCAGCTTAGGGGACAGGGTATATGGCTACACCTTC. Encoded protein: CASSLGDRVYGYTF.

This clonotype was picked up a small number of times. The chain uses TRBV4-1 and TRBJ2-1; 8 bases fit TRBD1. Losses at the gene ends were 4 bases for V and 4 bases for J; bases not matched to a gene: 24. Germline V CDR1 and CDR2: MGHRA, YSYEKL. The CDR3 contains 21 residues. The CDR3 nucleotides read TGCGCCAGCAGCCTTCGCTTCCGGGACAGGATGTACACGGACCCTTACAATGAGCAGTTCTTC. This gives the protein CASSLRFRDRMYTDPYNEQFF.

This clonotype was observed a few times. The J gene is TRBJ2-7, the V gene TRBV7-2; D is ambiguous. Germline V CDR1 and CDR2: SGHTA, FQGNSA. This CDR3 has 14 residues. V was shortened by 5 bases and J by 7 bases, with 18 bases between the two germline ends. The CDR3 loop reads CASSRFQGPGEQYF. CDR3 coding DNA: TGTGCCAGCAGCCGATTCCAAGGCCCCGGGGAGCAGTACTTC. Complete variable domain (other parts from reference TRBV7-2 and TRBJ2-7): GAGVSQSPSNKVTEKGKDVELRCDPISGHTALYWYRQSLGQGLEFLIYFQGNSAPDKSGLPSDRFSAERTGGSVSTLTIQRTQQEDSAVYLCASSRFQGPGEQYFGPGTRLTVT.

This clonotype has a handful of counts. CDR3 sequence (DNA): TGCAGCGTTGTAGGTAGCGGGAGGCCAAGGTCCTACAATGAGCAGTTCTTC. The encoded protein is CSVVGSGRPRSYNEQFF. The rearrangement joins TRBV29-1 to TRBJ2-1, with 10 bases lining up with TRBD2. J lost 1 base, V lost 4 bases, and 10 bases had no gene match. Germline loops: CDR1 SQVTM, CDR2 ANQGSEA. The CDR3 length is 17 residues.

There are a few counts of this clonotype. This chain joins TRBV25-1 and TRBJ2-5; the D gene is possibly TRBD2 (6 bases). CDR1 and CDR2 (germline): MGHDK, SYGVNS. V shed 5 bases and J shed 4 bases, with 11 bases lying between them. This CDR3 spans 13 amino acids. In DNA form, the CDR3 reads TGTGCCAGCAGTCGGGGGTCAGGAGAGACCCAGTACTTC. Residues: CASSRGSGETQYF.

The V call is TRBV5-1, the J call TRBJ2-2, with D perhaps TRBD1 or TRBD2 (5 bases each). The germline V and J ends were trimmed by 2 bases and 5 bases, with 22 bases remaining between them. CDR3 length equals 18 residues. Germline assignment: CDR1 SGHRS and CDR2 YFSETQ. In DNA form, the CDR3 reads TGCGCCAGCAGCTTCGGGGCCCGCTTAATGGGCGAAACCGGGGAGCTGTTTTTT. Translation: CASSFGARLMGETGELFF.

This clonotype has only a few counts. The genes are TRBV18 and TRBJ2-7; no reliable D call. Germline loops: CDR1 KGHSH, CDR2 LQKENI. This CDR3 has 14 residues. Between the trimmed V and J ends, which lost 3 bases and 3 bases, there was a span of 12 bases. The CDR3 loop is CASSPETGYYEQYF. DNA for the CDR3: TGTGCCAGCTCACCCGAGACGGGTTACTACGAGCAGTACTTC.

The table lists this clonotype with a few counts. V is TRBV24-1 and J is TRBJ2-3; TRBD2 matches at 12 bases. With 4 bases clipped from V and 4 bases from J, the junction kept 8 bases outside the gene matches. Germline lookup yields CDR1 KGHDR and CDR2 SFDVKD. The CDR3 covers 17 residues. CDR3 amino acids: CATSDSLAGGPSDTQYF. The CDR3 region has the DNA TGTGCCACCAGTGACTCTCTAGCGGGGGGGCCCTCAGATACGCAGTATTTT.

This clonotype was detected only once. The V gene is TRBV14, the J gene TRBJ2-1; TRBD1 matches at 7 bases. The junction had 1 base not matched to a gene; V was cut back by 1 base and J by 4 bases. CDR3 length equals 14 residues. Germline V gene lookup returns CDR1 SGHDN and CDR2 FVKESK. CDR3 in amino acids: CASSQVGQYNEQFF. CDR3 nucleotide sequence: TGTGCCAGCAGCCAAGTGGGACAGTACAATGAGCAGTTCTTC.

The chain links TRBV7-3 to TRBJ2-2; possibly TRBD2 for D (5 bases). The CDR3 runs 16 residues. Per the germline V gene, CDR1 is SGHTA and CDR2 is FQGTGA. V lost 2 bases and J 6 bases, leaving 16 bases between the germline ends. The CDR3 region is CASSLWAGPTAGELFF. CDR3 DNA sequence: TGTGCCAGCAGCTTATGGGCGGGCCCCACAGCCGGGGAGCTGTTTTTT.

V usage is TRBV4-1 and J usage is TRBJ2-5; D ambiguous. The CDR3 is made up of 16 amino acids. The V gene lost 4 bases and the J gene lost 1 base, with 16 bases spanning the gap. CDR1 is MGHRA, CDR2 YSYEKL, per germline. The chain's CDR3 is CASSPLGVLPQETQYF. For the CDR3, the DNA is TGCGCCAGCAGCCCCCTGGGTGTGTTACCCCAAGAGACCCAGTACTTC.

V gene TRBV5-1 combines with J gene TRBJ1-2; a weak D match, TRBD1 (5 bases). Trimming left V 0 bases short and J 9 bases short, with 12 bases between. The CDR3 length is 13 residues. Germline CDR1 SGHRS, CDR2 YFSETQ. The CDR3 spells CASSLDRLFSYTF. CDR3 bases: TGCGCCAGCAGCTTGGACAGGCTTTTTAGCTACACCTTC.

The rearrangement uses TRBV12-3 or TRBV12-4 and TRBJ2-3; D possibly corresponds to TRBD2 (5 bases). V shed 7 bases and J shed 0 bases, with 14 bases lying between them. The CDR3 spans 15 residues. The CDR3 sequence: CASNLGGSSTDTQYF. In DNA, the CDR3 is TGTGCCAGCAATCTTGGTGGGAGTAGCACAGATACGCAGTATTTT.

This chain joins TRBV20-1 and TRBJ1-2; D gene uncertain. Germline V gene lookup returns CDR1 DFQATT and CDR2 SNEGSKA (reference sequence). The CDR3 spans 14 residues. Trimming removed 0 bases from V and 4 bases from J, with 12 bases in between. The chain's CDR3 is CSARDARLGYGYTF. DNA of the CDR3: TGCAGTGCTAGAGATGCCCGTTTGGGCTATGGCTACACCTTC.

The sample holds many counts of this clonotype. The genes are TRBV6-1 and TRBJ1-2; 10 positions match TRBD1. Germline CDR1 reads MNHNS; CDR2 reads SASEGT. Trimming at V came to 6 bases and at J to 3 bases, leaving 10 bases not matched to a gene. The CDR3 totals 16 residues. The CDR3 region has the DNA TGTGCCAGCAGCTCCTTATCAGGACAGGGGGACTATGGCTACACCTTC. This codes for CASSSLSGQGDYGYTF.

This clonotype was seen a handful of times. This chain connects TRBV5-1 to TRBJ2-7, with 7 bases aligning to TRBD2. The CDR3 sequence is 15 residues long. CDR1 and CDR2 from the germline V gene are SGHRS and YFSETQ. The junction had 5 bases not matched to a gene; V was cut back by 0 bases and J by 2 bases. The chain's CDR3 is CASSLEPSGPYEQYF. The CDR3 coding sequence is TGCGCCAGCAGCTTGGAGCCTAGCGGTCCCTACGAGCAGTACTTC. Full variable domain (rest looked up from reference TRBV5-1 and TRBJ2-7): KAGVTQTPRYLIKTRGQQVTLSCSPISGHRSVSWYQQTPGQGLQFLFEYFSETQRNKGNFPGRFSGRQFSNSRSEMNVSTLELGDSALYLCASSLEPSGPYEQYFGPGTRLTVT.

The chain combines TRBV3-1 with TRBJ2-7, with D perhaps matching TRBD2 (6 bases). The CDR3 length is 16 residues. The germline V gene has CDR1 LGHDT and CDR2 YNNKEL (reference sequence). V was pared by 0 bases and J by 3 bases, with 15 bases between. The CDR3 here is CASSQDKGTPVYEQYF. For the CDR3, the DNA is TGTGCCAGCAGCCAAGATAAGGGGACTCCCGTCTACGAGCAGTACTTC.

This clonotype was detected a few times. The genes are TRBV6-5 and TRBJ2-1; 8 bases line up with TRBD1. CDR3 size: 15 residues. With 0 bases clipped from V and 9 bases from J, the junction kept 7 bases outside the gene matches. The germline V gene encodes CDR1 MNHEY and CDR2 SVGAGI. This CDR3 reads CASSYSIGTGGEQFF. Written as DNA, the CDR3 is TGTGCCAGCAGTTACTCGATCGGGACAGGTGGTGAGCAGTTCTTC.